The 18 T cell receptor beta chains reported below all come from one sample, sequenced in a study of Graves' ophthalmopathy and Graves' hyperthyroidism. Transcripts of RNA were the source for amplifying TCR beta CDR3 regions. Following a first-round RT-PCR that used HTBI primers, a second-round multiplex PCR was carried out. TCRdb itself ran the multiplex PCR reads through MiXCR, one entry per CDR3 protein. The data contain fewer than 650,000 distinct CDR3 sequences, around a fifth of them singletons. Sequencing was carried out using peripheral blood. The origin of the receptors is a woman aged 18-29 years with stable Graves' hyperthyroidism. Some clones in this sample may be carry-over from other donors' samples.

The chain combines TRBV3-1 with TRBJ1-2; 7 nucleotides match TRBD1. This CDR3 has 17 amino acids. J was trimmed by 5 bases and V by 3 bases; bases with no gene match: 15. Germline loops: CDR1 LGHDT, CDR2 YNNKEL (reference sequence). The CDR3 DNA reads TGTGCCAGCAGCCAGAGACCGGGACAGTATTCCGATTATGGCTACACCTTC. Its protein is CASSQRPGQYSDYGYTF.

The table lists this clonotype with many counts. V and J are TRBV20-1 and TRBJ1-1, with D possibly matching TRBD1 (5 bases). This CDR3 is built from 18 residues. Germline CDR1 DFQATT, CDR2 SNEGSKA (reference sequence). V was shortened by 4 bases and J by 1 base, with 25 bases between the two germline ends. CDR3 nucleotide sequence: TGCAGTGCTATAACCCCCCCCGGGACCCCCGCTAGGAACACTGAAGCTTTCTTT. Translation: CSAITPPGTPARNTEAFF.

This clonotype was seen only a few times. The rearrangement joins TRBV11-1 to TRBJ1-1; tentative D call: TRBD1 (5 bases). CDR1 SGHAT and CDR2 FQDESV come from the germline V gene (reference sequence). Between the trimmed V and J ends, which lost 1 base and 1 base, there was a span of 13 bases. The CDR3 is 16 amino acids. CDR3: CASSLELRGWNTEAFF. CDR3 DNA sequence: TGTGCCAGCAGCTTAGAGTTGCGGGGCTGGAACACTGAAGCTTTCTTT.

This clonotype was seen ten or more times. The V gene is TRBV27, the J gene TRBJ2-5; 9 bases fit TRBD2. The CDR3 has 16 amino acids. Trimming cost V 1 base and J 1 base; bases outside gene matches: 4. The V gene's germline CDR1 is MNHEY and CDR2 SMNVEV (reference sequence). CDR3 DNA sequence: TGTGCCAGCAGTTTATATGGGCGGGAGGGCCAAGAGACCCAGTACTTC. This translates into CASSLYGREGQETQYF.

This clonotype was found many times. The rearrangement joins TRBV7-9 to TRBJ2-5; 7 bases align to TRBD1. V trimming: 6 bases; J trimming: 4 bases; junction bases outside the gene matches: 5. CDR1 and CDR2 from the germline V gene are SEHNR and FQNEAQ (reference sequence). The CDR3 loop spans 13 amino acids. The CDR3 protein is CASSWTGRETQYF. The CDR3 coding sequence is TGTGCCAGCAGTTGGACAGGACGAGAGACCCAGTACTTC. The full variable domain, its missing parts supplied by reference TRBV7-9 and TRBJ2-5, is DTGVSQNPRHKITKRGQNVTFRCDPISEHNRLYWYRQTLGQGPEFLTYFQNEAQLEKSRLLSDRFSAERPKGSFSTLEIQRTEQGDSAMYLCASSWTGRETQYFGPGTRLLVL.

The chain joins TRBV12-3 or TRBV12-4 to TRBJ2-2; 8 nucleotides agree with TRBD1. V dropped 6 bases and J dropped 4; count of bases not matched to a gene: 4. The CDR3 loop spans 14 amino acids. Here the CDR3 DNA reads TGTGCCAGCAGGAGGACAGGGCGCACCGGGGAGCTGTTTTTT. This sequence encodes CASRRTGRTGELFF.

The sample holds a few counts of this clonotype. Germline and junction disagree at one end, which may indicate a read error. The V and J genes are TRBV12-3 or TRBV12-4 and TRBJ1-5; D is ambiguous. CDR3 length equals 15 residues. The CDR3 DNA follows: TGTGCCAGCAGTTTCGGCAGGTCTAGCTATCAGCCTCAGCATTTT. Its protein product is CASSFGRSSYQPQHF.

The genes are TRBV6-2 or TRBV6-3 and TRBJ2-7; D uncertain. The CDR3 contains 12 residues. CDR1 and CDR2 from the germline V gene are MNHEY and SVGEGT. Trimming took 2 bases from V and 5 from J, leaving 7 bases between them. CDR3 residues: CASSYHVNEQYF. CDR3 bases: TGTGCCAGCAGTTACCATGTTAACGAGCAGTACTTC.

The sample holds many counts of this clonotype. The chain employs TRBV6-1 and TRBJ2-7; unclear D gene. Germline CDR1 reads MNHNS; CDR2 reads SASEGT. The CDR3 has 14 amino acids. Between the trimmed V and J ends, which lost 1 base and 2 bases, there was a span of 9 bases. Written as DNA, the CDR3 is TGTGCCAGCAGTGAAGGGACCAACACCTACGAGCAGTACTTC. Residues: CASSEGTNTYEQYF.

This clonotype was recorded many times. The chain joins TRBV4-1 to TRBJ2-5; no clear D. This CDR3 region has 15 residues. Germline CDR1 and CDR2: MGHRA and YSYEKL. With 1 base removed from V and 5 bases from J, the gap between germline ends came to 14 bases. Written as DNA, the CDR3 is TGCGCCAGCAGCCAAGTGGGGTTAGCACGTGAGACCCAGTACTTC. As protein: CASSQVGLARETQYF.

This clonotype was detected only a few times. The chain couples TRBV14 to TRBJ1-1; possible D gene TRBD1, 6 bases. The CDR3 length is 19 residues. The germline CDR1 and CDR2 sequences are SGHDN and FVKESK. Between the trimmed V and J ends, which lost 0 bases and 4 bases, there was a span of 24 bases. The CDR3 loop reads CASSQDGWGPRGLVTEAFF. The CDR3 nucleotides are TGTGCCAGCAGCCAAGACGGATGGGGGCCCCGGGGCTTGGTCACTGAAGCTTTCTTT.

This clonotype was counted ten times or more. This may be a read error, as it is one base from a much larger clone. The V call is TRBV6-1, the J call TRBJ1-1, with a tentative D call TRBD1 (5 bases). CDR1 MNHNS and CDR2 SASEGT come from the germline V gene. The CDR3 runs to 15 residues. The chain's CDR3 is CASSRVPVMNTETFF. The CDR3 DNA reads TGTGCCAGCAGCAGGGTCCCCGTTATGAACACTGAAACTTTCTTT.

The chain uses TRBV6-5 and TRBJ2-2; no firm D call. Trimming removed 0 bases from V and 0 bases from J, with 11 bases in between. This CDR3 region has 17 residues. CDR1 is MNHEY and CDR2 is SVGAGI in the germline V gene. Here the CDR3 DNA reads TGTGCCAGCAGTTACTCGAGCCAGGCGCCGAACACCGGGGAGCTGTTTTTT. Amino acid sequence: CASSYSSQAPNTGELFF.

The sample holds many counts of this clonotype. The chain has TRBV5-1 and TRBJ1-6; D might be TRBD1 (5 bases). Germline CDR1 is SGHRS and CDR2 is YFSETQ. V shed 0 bases and J shed 10 bases, with 8 bases lying between them. The CDR3 covers 13 residues. CDR3 loop: CASSLDGASPLHF. DNA of the CDR3: TGCGCCAGCAGCTTGGATGGGGCGTCACCCCTCCACTTT.

This clonotype was counted at least ten times. The chain is built from TRBV4-2 and TRBJ2-7; D might be TRBD2 (6 bases). V was pared by 2 bases and J by 5 bases, with 13 bases between. From germline, CDR1 is LGHNA and CDR2 YNFKEQ. The CDR3 length is 14 residues. CDR3 protein: CASSQPEKRDEQYF. The CDR3, as DNA: TGTGCCAGCAGCCAACCCGAGAAGCGGGACGAGCAGTACTTC.

This chain connects TRBV29-1 to TRBJ2-7, with D possibly called TRBD1 or TRBD2 (5 bases each). This CDR3 contains 12 residues. CDR1 is SQVTM and CDR2 is ANQGSEA in the germline V gene. V shed 7 bases and J shed 5 bases, with 15 bases lying between them. CDR3 amino acids: CSGGRDGDEQYF. CDR3 DNA: TGCAGCGGCGGCAGGGACGGCGACGAGCAGTACTTC.

This clonotype showed up just a few times. CDR3 coding DNA: TGTGCTAGTGGTATCGGTTCAGGGGGCCAAGAGACCCAGTACTTC. Its translation is CASGIGSGGQETQYF. The rearrangement joins TRBV12-5 to TRBJ2-5; 7 bases line up with TRBD1. The CDR3 spans 15 residues. Germline CDR1 reads LGHNT; CDR2 reads FRNRAP. V dropped 5 bases and J dropped 1; count of bases not matched to a gene: 7.

This clonotype was seen only a few times. The chain joins TRBV28 to TRBJ1-2; 10 bases match TRBD1. Germline CDR1 and CDR2: MDHEN and SYDVKM. With V trimmed by 5 bases and J by 7 bases, 7 bases remained unmatched. This CDR3 contains 14 residues. The CDR3 DNA sequence: TGTGCCAGCAGTACCGGGACAGGGGTCCGTGGCTACACCTTC. Its translation: CASSTGTGVRGYTF.